This T cell receptor (beta chain) was documented in a study of T-cell reconstitution after alpha-beta-depleted transplantation in children. The study, taken as a whole, reports: Alpha-beta T cells present about two months after transplant were reported to originate from several hundred expanded graft clones. At one year after transplant, newly produced T cells mostly accounted for T-cell counts and diversity. In some patients, recipient T cells and intrathymic progenitors surviving conditioning explained high day-60 diversity.

The TCRbeta library incorporated unique molecular identifiers. From the PCR reads, TCRdb called clonotypes with MiXCR, one entry per CDR3 protein. The data show about 980,000 distinct CDR3 sequences, less than 30% seen once. CDR3 length: 15 residues. With 2 bases removed from V and 8 bases from J, the gap between germline ends came to 17 bases. Germline V CDR1 and CDR2: SGHRS, YFSETQ. This clonotype has a handful of counts. The antigen remains undetermined. This chain uses TRBV5-1 with TRBJ1-3; the D gene is possibly TRBD1 (5 bases). The sample in question was PBMCs, mostly from graft donor cells, obtained 360 days after TCRalphabeta/CD19-depleted stem cell transplant. The receptor comes from a boy younger than two who had a stem cell transplant for SCID, so the T cells may come from the graft donor. The CDR3 reads CASSFEGRRGDTIYF. Here the CDR3 DNA reads TGCGCCAGCAGCTTCGAGGGACGCCGGGGAGACACCATATATTTT.